This paragraph reports one T cell receptor (beta chain). The data belong to a study of blood T cell repertoires in COVID-19. In the authors' methods: The authors estimated nucleated cell counts from reference gene primer amplification. Using immunoSEQ multiplex PCR, the repertoire was profiled, and TCRdb retains in-frame clones only, with some absent. V and J calls and clone size follow that table, whereas D and trimming were derived from the DNA. The table has tens of thousands of clones, roughly 87% seen once. The CDR3 runs to 13 residues. Trimming shortened V by 6 bases and J by 7 bases, and 13 bases separated the two germline ends. Per germline, CDR1 DFQATT and CDR2 SNEGSKA (reference sequence).

The sequencing sample was made of peripheral blood. J is TRBJ1-6 and V is TRBV20-1, with no clear D. The source of this sequence is a man aged 60-69 years with acute or convalescent COVID-19. CDR3 nucleotides: TGCAGTGCCAGTAAACAGCCCAATTCACCCCTCCACTTT. Encoded protein: CSASKQPNSPLHF.